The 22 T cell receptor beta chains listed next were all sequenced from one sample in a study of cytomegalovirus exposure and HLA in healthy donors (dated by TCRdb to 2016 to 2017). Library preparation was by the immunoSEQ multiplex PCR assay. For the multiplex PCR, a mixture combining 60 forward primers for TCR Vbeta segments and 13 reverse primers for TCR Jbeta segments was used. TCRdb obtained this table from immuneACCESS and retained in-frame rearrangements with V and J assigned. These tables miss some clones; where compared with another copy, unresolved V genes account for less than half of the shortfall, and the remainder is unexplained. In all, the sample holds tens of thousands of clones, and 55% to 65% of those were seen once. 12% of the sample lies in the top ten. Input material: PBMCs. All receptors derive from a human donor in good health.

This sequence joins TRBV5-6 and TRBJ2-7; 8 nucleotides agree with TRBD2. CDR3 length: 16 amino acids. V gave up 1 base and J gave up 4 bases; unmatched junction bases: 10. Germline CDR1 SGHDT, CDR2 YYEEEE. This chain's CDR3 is CASSLYTSGSSYEQYF. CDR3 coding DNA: TGTGCCAGCAGCTTGTATACTAGCGGCTCTTCATACGAGCAGTACTTC.

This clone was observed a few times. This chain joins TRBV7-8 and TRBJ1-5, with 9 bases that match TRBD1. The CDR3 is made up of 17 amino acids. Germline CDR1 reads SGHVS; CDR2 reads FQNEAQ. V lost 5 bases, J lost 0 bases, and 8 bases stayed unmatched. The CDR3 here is CASSPGTGPHSNQPQHF. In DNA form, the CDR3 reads TGTGCCAGCAGCCCCGGGACAGGGCCCCATAGCAATCAGCCCCAGCATTTT.

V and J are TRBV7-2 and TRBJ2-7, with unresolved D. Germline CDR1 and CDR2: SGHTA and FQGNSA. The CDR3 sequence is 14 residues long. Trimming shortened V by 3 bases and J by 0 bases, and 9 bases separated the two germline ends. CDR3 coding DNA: TGTGCCAGCAGCTTCGATCTAAACTCCTACGAGCAGTACTTC. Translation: CASSFDLNSYEQYF.

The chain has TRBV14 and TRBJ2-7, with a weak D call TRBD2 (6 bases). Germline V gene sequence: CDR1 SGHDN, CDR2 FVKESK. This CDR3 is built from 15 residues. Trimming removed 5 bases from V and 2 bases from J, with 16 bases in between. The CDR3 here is CASSYRRGPAYEQYF. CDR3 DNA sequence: TGTGCCAGCAGCTACAGGAGGGGACCAGCCTACGAGCAGTACTTC.

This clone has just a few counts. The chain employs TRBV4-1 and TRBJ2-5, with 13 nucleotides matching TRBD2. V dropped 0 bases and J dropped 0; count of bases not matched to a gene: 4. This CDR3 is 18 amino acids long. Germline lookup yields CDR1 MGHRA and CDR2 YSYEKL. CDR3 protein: CASSQDPGLAGDQETQYF. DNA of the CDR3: TGCGCCAGCAGCCAAGATCCCGGACTAGCGGGGGACCAAGAGACCCAGTACTTC.

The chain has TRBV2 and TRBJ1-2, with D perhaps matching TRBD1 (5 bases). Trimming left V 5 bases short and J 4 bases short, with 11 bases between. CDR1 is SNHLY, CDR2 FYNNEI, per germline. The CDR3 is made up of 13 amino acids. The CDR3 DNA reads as TGTGCCAGCAGTCAAGACAGAGCCTATGGCTACACCTTC. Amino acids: CASSQDRAYGYTF.

The CDR3 DNA is TGTGCCAGCACGGGACAGTATAATGAAAAACTGTTTTTT. Its translation is CASTGQYNEKLFF. The chain uses TRBV6-1 and TRBJ1-4; 7 nucleotides line up with TRBD1. This CDR3 has 13 amino acids. Germline V gene sequence: CDR1 MNHNS, CDR2 SASEGT. After removal of 7 bases from V and 4 bases from J, the junction contained 3 bases not matched to a gene.

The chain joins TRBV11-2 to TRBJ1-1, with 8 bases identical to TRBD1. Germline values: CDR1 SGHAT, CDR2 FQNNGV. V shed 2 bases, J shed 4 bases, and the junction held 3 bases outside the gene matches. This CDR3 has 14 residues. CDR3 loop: CASSLQGASTEAFF. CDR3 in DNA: TGTGCCAGCAGCTTACAGGGGGCCAGCACTGAAGCTTTCTTT.

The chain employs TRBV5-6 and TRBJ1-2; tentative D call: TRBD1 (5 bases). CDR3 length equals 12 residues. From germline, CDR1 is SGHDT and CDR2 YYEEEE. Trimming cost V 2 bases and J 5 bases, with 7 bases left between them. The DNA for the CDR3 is TGTGCCAGCAGCTTCCAGGGTTATGGCTACACCTTC. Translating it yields CASSFQGYGYTF.

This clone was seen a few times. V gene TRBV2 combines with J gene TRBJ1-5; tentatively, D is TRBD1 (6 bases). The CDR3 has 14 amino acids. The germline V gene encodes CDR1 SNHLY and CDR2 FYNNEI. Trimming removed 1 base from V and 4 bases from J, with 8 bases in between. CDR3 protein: CASSEEGGNQPQHF. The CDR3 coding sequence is TGTGCCAGCAGTGAAGAGGGGGGGAATCAGCCCCAGCATTTT.

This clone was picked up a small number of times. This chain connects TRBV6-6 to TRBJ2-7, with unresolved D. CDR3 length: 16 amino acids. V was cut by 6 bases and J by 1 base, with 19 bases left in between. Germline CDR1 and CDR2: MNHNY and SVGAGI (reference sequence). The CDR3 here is CASSQPEKGGSYEQYF. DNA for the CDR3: TGTGCCAGCAGCCAGCCGGAGAAAGGTGGATCCTACGAGCAGTACTTC.

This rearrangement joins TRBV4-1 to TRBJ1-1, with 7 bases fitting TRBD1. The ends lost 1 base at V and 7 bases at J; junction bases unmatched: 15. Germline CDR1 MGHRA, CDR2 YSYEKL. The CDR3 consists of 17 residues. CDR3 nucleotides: TGCGCCAGCAGCCAAGTAAAGTCGACAGGGAAAGGGGGTGAAGCTTTCTTT. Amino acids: CASSQVKSTGKGGEAFF.

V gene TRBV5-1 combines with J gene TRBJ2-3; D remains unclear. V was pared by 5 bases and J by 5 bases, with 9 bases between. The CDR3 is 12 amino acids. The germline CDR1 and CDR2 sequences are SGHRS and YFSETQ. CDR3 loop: CASRVAVDTQYF. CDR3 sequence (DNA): TGCGCCAGCAGGGTCGCGGTAGATACGCAGTATTTT.

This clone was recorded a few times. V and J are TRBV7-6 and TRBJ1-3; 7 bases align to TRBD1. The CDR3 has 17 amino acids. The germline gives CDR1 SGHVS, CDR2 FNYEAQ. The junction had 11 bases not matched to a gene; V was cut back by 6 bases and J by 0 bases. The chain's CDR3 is CASSSETGSVSGNTIYF. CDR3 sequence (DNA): TGTGCCAGCAGTAGTGAGACAGGGAGCGTCTCTGGAAACACCATATATTTT.

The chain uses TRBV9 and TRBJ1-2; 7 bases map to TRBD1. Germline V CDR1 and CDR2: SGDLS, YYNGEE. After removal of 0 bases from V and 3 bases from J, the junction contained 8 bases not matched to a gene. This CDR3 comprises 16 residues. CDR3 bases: TGTGCCAGCAGCGTAGGAGGGACAGCCAGAGACTATGGCTACACCTTC. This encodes CASSVGGTARDYGYTF.

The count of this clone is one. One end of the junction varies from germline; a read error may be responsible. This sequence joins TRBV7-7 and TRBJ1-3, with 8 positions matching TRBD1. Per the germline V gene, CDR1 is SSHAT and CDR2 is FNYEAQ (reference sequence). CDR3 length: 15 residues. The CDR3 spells CASSADRGSGNTIYF. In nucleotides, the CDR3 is TGTGCTAGCAGCGCTGACAGGGGAAGTGGAAACACCATATATTTT.

CDR3: CASSLASSGGQKTQYF. The CDR3 DNA reads as TGCGCCAGCAGCTTGGCCAGTAGCGGGGGTCAGAAGACCCAGTACTTC. The V and J genes are TRBV5-1 and TRBJ2-5, with TRBD2 matching over 9 bases. V shed 0 bases, J shed 6 bases, and the junction held 9 bases outside the gene matches. There are 16 residues in the CDR3. Germline CDR1 reads SGHRS; CDR2 reads YFSETQ.

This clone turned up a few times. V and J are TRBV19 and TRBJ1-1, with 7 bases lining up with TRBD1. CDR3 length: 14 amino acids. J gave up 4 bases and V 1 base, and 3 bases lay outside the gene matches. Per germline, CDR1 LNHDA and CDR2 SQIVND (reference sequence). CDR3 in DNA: TGTGCCAGTAGTATAGGAGGGGGCTTCACTGAAGCTTTCTTT. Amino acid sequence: CASSIGGGFTEAFF. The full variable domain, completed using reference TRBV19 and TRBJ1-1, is DGGITQSPKYLFRKEGQNVTLSCEQNLNHDAMYWYRQDPGQGLRLIYYSQIVNDFQKGDIAEGYSVSREKKESFPLTVTSAQKNPTAFYLCASSIGGGFTEAFFGQGTRLTVV.

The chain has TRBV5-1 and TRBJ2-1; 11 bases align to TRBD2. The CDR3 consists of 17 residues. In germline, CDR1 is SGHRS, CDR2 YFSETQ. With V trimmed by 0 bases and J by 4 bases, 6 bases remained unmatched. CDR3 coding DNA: TGCGCCAGCAGCTTGGCCGAGGCTAGCGGGGGGTACAATGAGCAGTTCTTC. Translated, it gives CASSLAEASGGYNEQFF.

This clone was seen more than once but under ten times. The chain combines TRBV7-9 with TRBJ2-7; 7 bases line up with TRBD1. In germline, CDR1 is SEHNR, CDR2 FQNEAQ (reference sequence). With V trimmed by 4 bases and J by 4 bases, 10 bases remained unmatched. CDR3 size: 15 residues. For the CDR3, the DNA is TGTGCCAGCAGCTCCCAACAGGGACAGCAGTACGAGCAGTACTTC. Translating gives CASSSQQGQQYEQYF.

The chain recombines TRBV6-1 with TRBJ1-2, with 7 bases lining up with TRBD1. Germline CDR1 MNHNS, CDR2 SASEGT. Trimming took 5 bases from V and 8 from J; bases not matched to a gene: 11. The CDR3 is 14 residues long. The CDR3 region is CASSFTDRESGYTF. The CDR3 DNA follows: TGTGCCAGCAGTTTTACCGACAGGGAAAGCGGCTACACCTTC.

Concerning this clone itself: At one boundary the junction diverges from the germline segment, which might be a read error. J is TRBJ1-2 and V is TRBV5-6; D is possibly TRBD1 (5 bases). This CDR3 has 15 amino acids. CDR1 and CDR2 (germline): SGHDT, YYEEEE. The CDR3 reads CTSSLRREAGSGYTF. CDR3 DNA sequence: TGTACCAGCAGCTTGAGAAGGGAGGCAGGGAGTGGCTACACCTTC. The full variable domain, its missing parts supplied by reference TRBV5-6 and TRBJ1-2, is DAGVTQSPTHLIKTRGQQVTLRCSPKSGHDTVSWYQQALGQGPQFIFQYYEEEERQRGNFPDRFSGHQFPNYSSELNVNALLLGDSALYLCTSSLRREAGSGYTFGSGTRLTVV.